The 24 T cell receptor beta chains presented below share a single source sample, sequenced in a study of beta chain features in type 1 diabetes (dated by TCRdb to between 2017 and 2018). The method behind the library was the immunoSEQ multiplex PCR assay. The entire amount of isolated RNA was reverse transcribed using the High Capacity cDNA Reverse Transcription Kit, so the sequenced TCRB transcripts were expressed ones. TCRdb carries this immuneACCESS record with in-frame sequences only. Its versions omit some clonotypes, under half of them owing to an unresolved V gene in the studies checked, with the rest unexplained. For this sample there are 620,000 or so clones; around 15% appear just once. The ten largest clones take up around 0.095% of the sample. Sequencing used naive CD4+ T cells from blood. The intended sense of this specimen's cell subset or site label: true naive CD4+ T cells. These receptors were collected from a man between 18 and 35 years old in good health.

The table lists this clone with a few counts. The V call is TRBV7-9, the J call TRBJ2-1, with 10 bases lining up with TRBD2. V gave up 5 bases and J gave up 0 bases; unmatched junction bases: 13. CDR3 length equals 19 residues. CDR1 is SEHNR and CDR2 is FQNEAQ in the germline V gene (reference sequence). Here the CDR3 reads CASSGFKLAGVSSYNEQFF. CDR3 DNA: TGTGCCAGCAGCGGCTTCAAGCTAGCGGGGGTTAGCTCCTACAATGAGCAGTTCTTC. The variable domain in full, completed from reference TRBV7-9 and TRBJ2-1, reads DTGVSQNPRHKITKRGQNVTFRCDPISEHNRLYWYRQTLGQGPEFLTYFQNEAQLEKSRLLSDRFSAERPKGSFSTLEIQRTEQGDSAMYLCASSGFKLAGVSSYNEQFFGPGTRLTVL.

V is TRBV15 and J is TRBJ2-1, with 10 bases identical to TRBD2. The CDR3 sequence is 15 residues long. Germline V gives CDR1 LNHNV, CDR2 YYDKDF (reference sequence). V lost 3 bases and J lost 7; bases outside the gene matches: 6. For the CDR3, the DNA is TGTGCCACCAGCAGGAGTAGCGGGAGGAAGAATGAGCAGTTCTTC. Its translation: CATSRSSGRKNEQFF.

This clone turned up a few times. J is TRBJ1-3 and V is TRBV15, with TRBD1 identical over 8 bases. V lost 1 base to trimming and J lost 6 bases; unmatched junction nucleotides: 11. The germline V gene has CDR1 LNHNV and CDR2 YYDKDF (reference sequence). CDR3 length: 17 amino acids. The CDR3 sequence: CATSRGPGRQGTNTIYF. The DNA of the CDR3 is TGTGCCACCAGCAGAGGTCCCGGACGACAGGGGACAAACACCATATATTTT.

This clone was detected a few times. The V gene is TRBV7-2, the J gene TRBJ1-2, with D perhaps TRBD1 (6 bases). The ends were cut back, 1 base at V and 0 bases at J, with 9 bases in the middle. The CDR3 covers 15 residues. Germline V gene sequence: CDR1 SGHTA, CDR2 FQGNSA. The CDR3 reads CASSLEGGPNYGYTF. CDR3 nucleotide sequence: TGTGCCAGCAGCTTAGAAGGGGGGCCTAACTATGGCTACACCTTC.

This sequence joins TRBV7-3 and TRBJ1-1; 7 bases fit TRBD1. The CDR3 sequence is 15 residues long. Germline V gives CDR1 SGHTA, CDR2 FQGTGA. Losses at the gene ends were 5 bases for V and 0 bases for J; bases not matched to a gene: 6. The CDR3 here is CASSPPGQMNTEAFF. CDR3 DNA sequence: TGTGCCAGCAGCCCCCCGGGACAGATGAACACTGAAGCTTTCTTT.

This chain links TRBV2 with TRBJ1-2; possible D gene TRBD1, 6 bases. Trimming cost V 6 bases and J 4 bases, with 9 bases left between them. The CDR3 runs 12 residues. The germline V gene encodes CDR1 SNHLY and CDR2 FYNNEI. CDR3 protein: CASRQDSYGYTF. The DNA for the CDR3 is TGTGCCAGCAGGCAGGACAGCTATGGCTACACCTTC.

This clone was counted between two and nine times. This sequence joins TRBV4-1 and TRBJ2-7; D is tentatively TRBD1 or TRBD2 (6 bases each). Germline V gene sequence: CDR1 MGHRA, CDR2 YSYEKL. This CDR3 spans 15 amino acids. Trimming left V 3 bases short and J 7 bases short, with 19 bases between. The CDR3 spells CASSHNLAIQGEQYF. CDR3 nucleotides: TGCGCCAGCAGCCATAACCTAGCGATCCAGGGGGAGCAGTACTTC.

V and J are TRBV15 and TRBJ1-5; TRBD1 matches at 7 bases. The CDR3 is made up of 16 amino acids. The germline gives CDR1 LNHNV, CDR2 YYDKDF (reference sequence). J lost 1 base, V lost 2 bases, and 5 bases had no gene match. This CDR3 is CATSRKTGISNQPQHF. CDR3 DNA sequence: TGTGCCACCAGCAGAAAGACAGGGATAAGCAATCAGCCCCAGCATTTT.

The V gene is TRBV6-5, the J gene TRBJ2-7; unclear D gene. CDR3 length equals 13 residues. Trimming pared 5 bases from V and 6 bases from J, leaving 14 bases between. Germline lookup yields CDR1 MNHEY and CDR2 SVGAGI. The chain's CDR3 is CASSSALGSEQYF. CDR3 DNA: TGTGCCAGCAGTAGTGCATTGGGCTCCGAGCAGTACTTC.

This clone was seen a handful of times. The rearrangement joins TRBV29-1 to TRBJ2-2; D tentatively reads TRBD1 or TRBD2 (5 bases each). The CDR3 covers 14 residues. Germline loops: CDR1 SQVTM, CDR2 ANQGSEA. V lost 6 bases and J lost 0, with 11 bases in between. Here the CDR3 DNA reads TGCAGCGTCGTGGGGACGGCGAACACCGGGGAGCTGTTTTTT. Amino acids: CSVVGTANTGELFF.

This clone has more than one count but fewer than ten. The CDR3 protein is CASSTRDSYGYTF. The CDR3 bases are TGTGCCAGCAGTACCCGGGACAGCTATGGCTACACCTTC. The rearrangement links TRBV28 to TRBJ1-2, with TRBD1 identical over 7 bases. Trimming removed 5 bases from V and 4 bases from J; junction bases left unmatched: 4. The germline gives CDR1 MDHEN, CDR2 SYDVKM. The CDR3 runs to 13 residues.

This chain links TRBV4-1 with TRBJ2-1; a possible D gene is TRBD2 (6 bases). V was cut by 5 bases and J by 4 bases, with 18 bases left in between. The germline V gene has CDR1 MGHRA and CDR2 YSYEKL. The CDR3 consists of 16 residues. CDR3 sequence: CASSWFGLATYNEQFF. The DNA of the CDR3 is TGCGCCAGCAGCTGGTTCGGCCTAGCGACTTACAATGAGCAGTTCTTC.

This clone was seen only a few times. This sample includes further DNA sequences coding for the same CDR3. CDR3 in amino acids: CASSPGTVSYEQYF. The CDR3 bases are TGTGCCAGCTCACCCGGGACGGTGTCCTACGAGCAGTACTTC. This sequence joins TRBV18 and TRBJ2-7; D is tentatively TRBD1 or TRBD2 (5 bases each). Germline assignment: CDR1 KGHSH and CDR2 LQKENI. CDR3 length: 14 amino acids. V was shortened by 3 bases and J by 1 base, with 10 bases between the two germline ends.

The chain links TRBV28 to TRBJ2-7; D possibly uses TRBD1 or TRBD2 (5 bases each). Trimming left V 6 bases short and J 1 base short, with 16 bases between. Per germline, CDR1 MDHEN and CDR2 SYDVKM. CDR3 length: 15 residues. CDR3 residues: CASRARGTISYEQYF. CDR3 coding DNA: TGTGCCAGCAGGGCTAGAGGGACGATTTCCTACGAGCAGTACTTC.

The chain employs TRBV14 and TRBJ2-2; D gene ambiguous. V dropped 0 bases and J dropped 0 bases, with 5 bases sitting between them. Per germline, CDR1 SGHDN and CDR2 FVKESK. The CDR3 spans 15 residues. DNA of the CDR3: TGTGCCAGCAGCCAAGATCGGTCGAACACCGGGGAGCTGTTTTTT. Its translation is CASSQDRSNTGELFF.

This clone came up a few times. The rearrangement joins TRBV2 to TRBJ2-5; D is possibly TRBD1 (6 bases). The CDR3 consists of 11 residues. V lost 7 bases and J 5 bases, leaving 8 bases between the germline ends. The germline V gene encodes CDR1 SNHLY and CDR2 FYNNEI. The CDR3 loop reads CASNRVETQYF. The CDR3 bases are TGTGCCAGCAACAGGGTTGAGACCCAGTACTTC.

The V and J genes are TRBV29-1 and TRBJ2-5; 9 bases are a match to TRBD1. The J call is doubtful: the DNA matches TRBJ2-7 better. CDR3 length: 15 amino acids. Germline CDR1 and CDR2: SQVTM and ANQGSEA. In DNA form, the CDR3 reads TGCAGCGTTGTAGGGACAGGGCCACTCAGGGACGAGCAGTACTTC. Translated: CSVVGTGPLRDEQYF.

The genes are TRBV27 and TRBJ2-1; TRBD2 is a possible D gene (5 bases). With 0 bases removed from V and 10 bases from J, the gap between germline ends came to 19 bases. The CDR3 is 16 residues long. Germline values: CDR1 MNHEY, CDR2 SMNVEV (reference sequence). Here the CDR3 reads CASSLSRLRLYHEQFF. CDR3 DNA sequence: TGTGCCAGCAGTTTATCGCGACTAAGGCTTTACCACGAGCAGTTCTTC.

The J gene is TRBJ2-1, the V gene TRBV29-1; a weak D match, TRBD2 (6 bases). Per the germline V gene, CDR1 is SQVTM and CDR2 is ANQGSEA. CDR3 size: 15 residues. Trimming cost V 2 bases and J 2 bases, with 13 bases left between them. The CDR3 is CSVETSQSAYNEQFF. The CDR3 DNA sequence: TGCAGCGTTGAAACTAGCCAGTCCGCCTACAATGAGCAGTTCTTC.

This clone was seen a few times. The chain uses TRBV18 and TRBJ1-3, with 7 bases matching TRBD1. CDR1 and CDR2 (germline): KGHSH, LQKENI. This CDR3 has 20 residues. Losses at the gene ends were 1 base for V and 0 bases for J; bases not matched to a gene: 15. This CDR3 is CASSPQGQLIHGVSGNTIYF. In DNA, the CDR3 is TGTGCCAGCTCACCACAGGGACAGCTAATCCACGGTGTCTCTGGAAACACCATATATTTT. Using reference TRBV18 and TRBJ1-3 for the parts outside the CDR3, the full variable domain is NAGVMQNPRHLVRRRGQEARLRCSPMKGHSHVYWYRQLPEEGLKFMVYLQKENIIDESGMPKERFSAEFPKEGPSILRIQQVVRGDSAAYFCASSPQGQLIHGVSGNTIYFGEGSWLTVV.

This chain uses TRBV5-1 with TRBJ2-2; D may be TRBD1 or TRBD2 (5 bases each). There are 16 residues in the CDR3. Trimming pared 4 bases from V and 0 bases from J, leaving 13 bases between. Germline lookup yields CDR1 SGHRS and CDR2 YFSETQ. This CDR3 is CASSPWGFANTGELFF. The CDR3, as DNA: TGCGCCAGCAGCCCGTGGGGGTTCGCGAACACCGGGGAGCTGTTTTTT.

This clone appeared a few times. V gene TRBV5-5 combines with J gene TRBJ2-7, with 10 bases identical to TRBD2. V shed 3 bases and J 6 bases; nucleotides not matched to a gene: 9. Per germline, CDR1 SGHKS and CDR2 YYEKEE (reference sequence). The CDR3 runs 15 residues. CDR3: CASSSPAGGPLEQYF. The CDR3 DNA is TGTGCCAGCAGCTCCCCAGCGGGAGGGCCACTCGAGCAGTACTTC.

Only one count was recorded for this clone. The chain carries TRBV6-5 and TRBJ1-6; weak D call: TRBD1 (5 bases). V lost 1 base, J lost 4 bases, and 8 bases lay in between. The length of the CDR3 is 15 residues. CDR1 and CDR2 (germline): MNHEY, SVGAGI. The CDR3 DNA is TGTGCCAGCAGTTACTTCCGGGGGTATAATTCACCCCTCCACTTT. The encoded protein is CASSYFRGYNSPLHF.

This chain links TRBV7-8 with TRBJ2-7; perhaps D is TRBD1 or TRBD2 (5 bases each). The CDR3 length is 13 residues. Germline V gene data show CDR1 as SGHVS and CDR2 as FQNEAQ. V was trimmed by 5 bases and J by 6 bases, leaving 14 bases between them. CDR3 sequence: CASSIVAGTEQYF. CDR3 DNA: TGTGCCAGCAGCATCGTTGCAGGGACCGAGCAGTACTTC.